One sample yielded the 14 T cell receptor beta chains listed below, sequenced in a study of blood T cell repertoires in COVID-19. Some clones are missing from TCRdb's copy, which holds only in-frame ones; the method was immunoSEQ multiplex PCR. The sample includes about 74,000 clones, roughly 80% seen only once; the top ten take approximately 12%. Sequenced input: peripheral blood. The receptors originated from a human donor in a cohort sampled during active COVID-19.

Note on this clone: A junction boundary mismatches the germline segment, possibly from a read error. The V gene is TRBV7-2, the J gene TRBJ2-7; 7 bases match TRBD1. The CDR3 has 13 amino acids. From germline, CDR1 is SGHTA and CDR2 FQGNSA. Here the CDR3 DNA reads TGTGCCAGCAGCTTACCTACCGACAGGGTCACCTCATTC. Translated: CASSLPTDRVTSF.

V and J are TRBV27 and TRBJ2-7; tentatively, D is TRBD1 (6 bases). Germline V gene lookup returns CDR1 MNHEY and CDR2 SMNVEV (reference sequence). This CDR3 has 15 amino acids. Trimming shortened V by 6 bases and J by 3 bases, and 18 bases separated the two germline ends. The CDR3 region is CASRPGHLSVYEQYV. CDR3 DNA sequence: TGTGCCAGCAGGCCGGGACATCTAAGCGTCTACGAGCAGTACGTC.

A few counts support this clone. The chain carries TRBV6-5 and TRBJ2-1, with 13 bases identical to TRBD2. The germline V gene encodes CDR1 MNHEY and CDR2 SVGAGI. This CDR3 is 14 amino acids long. Trimming took 10 bases from V and 8 from J; bases not matched to a gene: 8. The CDR3 here is CAIRTSGRGHEQFF. The CDR3 nucleotides are TGTGCCATCCGGACTAGCGGGAGAGGCCATGAGCAGTTCTTC.

The chain recombines TRBV19 with TRBJ2-2; the match to TRBD1 covers 8 bases. The CDR3 is made up of 16 amino acids. J lost 8 bases, V lost 3 bases, and 11 bases had no gene match. Germline lookup yields CDR1 LNHDA and CDR2 SQIVND (reference sequence). Written as DNA, the CDR3 is TGTGCCAGTAGTATCCCGCGGACAGGGCTGGTAGGGGAGCTGTTTTTT. Protein: CASSIPRTGLVGELFF.

The J gene is TRBJ2-7, the V gene TRBV21-1; the D call of TRBD2 is as the table states it, not checked on the DNA. TRBV21-1 is annotated as a pseudogene. The CDR3 spans 18 residues. DNA for the CDR3: TGTGCCAGCAGCAAAGAGGTACTAGCGGGAGGCACCTCCTACGAGCAGTACGTC. Encoded protein: CASSKEVLAGGTSYEQYV.

This clone has more than one count but fewer than ten. This chain joins TRBV19 and TRBJ1-1; 11 nucleotides line up with TRBD1. Germline V CDR1 and CDR2: LNHDA, SQIVND (reference sequence). The V gene end was trimmed by 9 bases and the J gene end by 6 bases; junction bases not matched to a gene: 6. This CDR3 is built from 13 residues. In DNA, the CDR3 is TGTGCCAGCCGCCCGGGACAGGGGGCTGAAGCTTTCTTT. This codes for CASRPGQGAEAFF.

J is TRBJ2-3 and V is TRBV7-2, with D uncertain. CDR1 and CDR2 (germline): SGHTA, FQGNSA. This CDR3 is built from 13 residues. With 6 bases removed from V and 6 bases from J, the gap between germline ends came to 13 bases. The DNA of the CDR3 is TGTGCCAGCAGTGAACAGTCAAAGGATACGCAGTATTTT. It yields the protein CASSEQSKDTQYF.

This clone came up a few times. This chain connects TRBV18 to TRBJ1-6, with 7 bases identical to TRBD1. The CDR3 length is 16 residues. CDR1 and CDR2 (germline): KGHSH, LQKENI. Trimming cost V 0 bases and J 7 bases; bases outside gene matches: 6. The CDR3 DNA follows: TGTGCCAGCTCACCACCGGAGGGACAGAGAAATTCACCCCTCCACTTT. Its translation is CASSPPEGQRNSPLHF.

This clone was recorded a few times. The rearrangement joins TRBV30 to TRBJ1-5, with a tentative D call TRBD1 (5 bases). V was clipped by 4 bases and J by 4 bases, with 17 bases between them. Germline CDR1 reads GTSNPN; CDR2 reads SVGIG (reference sequence). The CDR3 totals 15 residues. Written as DNA, the CDR3 is TGTGCCTGGACCACGCAGGGCCTCCGGAATCAGCCCCAGCATTTT. Amino acids: CAWTTQGLRNQPQHF.

This sequence joins TRBV29-1 and TRBJ2-5; 7 bases align to TRBD2. The V segment lost 7 bases and the J segment 1 base; nucleotides outside the gene matches: 3. Germline V lookup: CDR1 SQVTM, CDR2 ANQGSEA. CDR3 length: 12 residues. The CDR3 DNA follows: TGCAGCGGGGCGGGGGTCCAAGAGACCCAGTACTTC. It encodes CSGAGVQETQYF. Using reference TRBV29-1 and TRBJ2-5 for the parts outside the CDR3, the full variable domain is SAVISQKPSRDICQRGTSLTIQCQVDSQVTMMFWYRQQPGQSLTLIATANQGSEATYESGFVIDKFPISRPNLTFSTLTVSNMSPEDSSIYLCSGAGVQETQYFGPGTRLLVL.

The chain uses TRBV18 and TRBJ2-7, with D possibly TRBD2 on 5 matching bases. CDR3 length: 15 amino acids. From germline, CDR1 is KGHSH and CDR2 LQKENI. V lost 5 bases, J lost 0 bases, and 14 bases lay in between. The CDR3 nucleotides are TGTGCCAGCTCAGCCCCCGGACTGCGCTCCTACGAGCAGTACTTC. Protein sequence: CASSAPGLRSYEQYF.

The chain uses TRBV7-2 and TRBJ2-1; possibly TRBD1 for D (6 bases). Germline V CDR1 and CDR2: SGHTA, FQGNSA. The CDR3 has 15 amino acids. Trimming shortened V by 0 bases and J by 8 bases, and 14 bases separated the two germline ends. This CDR3 is CASSLAGQSHDEQFF. Written as DNA, the CDR3 is TGTGCCAGCAGCTTAGCCGGACAGTCCCATGATGAGCAGTTCTTC.

The chain links TRBV5-1 to TRBJ1-1, with TRBD1 as a possible D gene (5 bases). V lost 0 bases to trimming and J lost 4 bases, with 7 bases between them. The CDR3 extends over 13 amino acids. Germline loops: CDR1 SGHRS, CDR2 YFSETQ. The CDR3 bases are TGCGCCAGCAGCTTGGACGGGGGCACTGAAGCTTTCTTT. Its translation: CASSLDGGTEAFF.

The chain recombines TRBV27 with TRBJ2-7; TRBD2 agrees at 11 bases. CDR1 and CDR2 (germline): MNHEY, SMNVEV (reference sequence). Trimming cost V 6 bases and J 4 bases; bases outside gene matches: 11. The CDR3 runs 16 residues. The CDR3 bases are TGTGCCAGCAGCCGGACTAGCGGGCCAAGCAGATACGAGCAGTACTTC. Translating it yields CASSRTSGPSRYEQYF.